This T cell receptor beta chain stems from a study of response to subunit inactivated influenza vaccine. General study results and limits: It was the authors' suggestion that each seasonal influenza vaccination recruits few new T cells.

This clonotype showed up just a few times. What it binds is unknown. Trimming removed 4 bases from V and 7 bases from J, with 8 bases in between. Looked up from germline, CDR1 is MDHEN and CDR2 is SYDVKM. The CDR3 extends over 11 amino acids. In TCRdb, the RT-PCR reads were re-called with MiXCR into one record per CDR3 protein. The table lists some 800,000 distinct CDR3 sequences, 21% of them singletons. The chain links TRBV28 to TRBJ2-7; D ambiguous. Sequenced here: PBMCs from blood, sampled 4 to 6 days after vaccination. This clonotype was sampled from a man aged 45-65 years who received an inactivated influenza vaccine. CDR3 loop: CASSYVGEQYF. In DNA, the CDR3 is TGTGCCAGCAGTTATGTAGGTGAGCAGTACTTC.